This T cell receptor beta chain was recovered during a study of patients and donors after allogeneic stem cell transplantation. This CDR3 region has 13 residues. The germline CDR1 and CDR2 sequences are DFQATT and SNEGSKA (reference sequence). About this clonotype itself: A much larger clone sits a single nucleotide away, making a read error possible.

Via MiXCR, TCRdb re-called the RT-PCR reads, giving one row per CDR3 protein. Of tens of thousands of distinct CDR3 sequences in the sample, 4% to 5% were seen once. This clonotype was obtained from a human donor who was either an allogeneic HSCT recipient or a stem cell or donor lymphocyte infusion donor (not recorded which). It is not recorded whose cells these are; they may come from a transplant donor. The genes are TRBV20-1 and TRBJ1-1; D remains unclear. The specimen sequenced was blood, either unsorted or a sorted T cell fraction (not recorded which). The CDR3 region has the DNA TGCAGGGCTATCTGGCCAGAGAACACTGAAGCTTTCTTT. Encoded protein: CRAIWPENTEAFF.